One and the same sample provided the 2 T cell receptor beta chains below, sequenced in a study of blood T cell repertoires in COVID-19. TCRdb keeps only in-frame clones here, not all; method: immunoSEQ multiplex PCR. The sample holds 150,000 to 200,000 clones, more than 75% seen once. Sequenced material: peripheral blood. The receptors stem from a woman in her seventies with acute or convalescent COVID-19.

This clone was picked up a small number of times. The chain employs TRBV10-3 and TRBJ1-3, with 9 bases lining up with TRBD1. The CDR3 runs 15 residues. The V and J ends lost 0 bases and 9 bases, in that order; junction bases with no gene match: 6. Germline CDR1 is ENHRY and CDR2 is SYGVKD. CDR3 residues: CAISESHRGQITIYF. The DNA for the CDR3 is TGTGCCATCAGTGAGTCCCACAGGGGGCAAATCACCATATATTTT.

V is TRBV7-2 and J is TRBJ2-2; TRBD1 agrees at 7 bases. The trim removed 4 bases at V and 4 bases at J, leaving 9 bases unmatched. The CDR3 loop spans 16 amino acids. Germline CDR1 is SGHTA and CDR2 is FQGNSA. The CDR3 DNA reads as TGTGCCAGCAGCTCGCAAGGGGGCATAGGCACCGGGGAGCTGTTTTTT. It codes for CASSSQGGIGTGELFF.